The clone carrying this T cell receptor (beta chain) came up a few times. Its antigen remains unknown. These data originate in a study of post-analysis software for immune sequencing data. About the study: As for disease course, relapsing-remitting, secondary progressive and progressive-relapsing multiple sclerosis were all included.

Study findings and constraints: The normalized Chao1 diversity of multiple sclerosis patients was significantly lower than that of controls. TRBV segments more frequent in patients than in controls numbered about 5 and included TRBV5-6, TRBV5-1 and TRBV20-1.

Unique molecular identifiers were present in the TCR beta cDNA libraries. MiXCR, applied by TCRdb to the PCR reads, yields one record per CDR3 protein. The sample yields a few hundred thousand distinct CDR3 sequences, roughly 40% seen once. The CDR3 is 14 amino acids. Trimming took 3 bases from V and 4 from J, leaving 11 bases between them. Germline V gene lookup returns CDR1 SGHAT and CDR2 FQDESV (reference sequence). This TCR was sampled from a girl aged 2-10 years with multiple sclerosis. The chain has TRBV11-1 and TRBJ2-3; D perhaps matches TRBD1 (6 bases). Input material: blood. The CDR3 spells CASSFGQSSDTQYF. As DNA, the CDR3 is TGTGCCAGCAGCTTCGGACAGTCATCAGATACGCAGTATTTT.